The clone carrying this TCR beta chain was seen repeatedly, ten times or more. What it binds is unknown. The ends lost 3 bases at V and 8 bases at J; junction bases unmatched: 5. This CDR3 has 15 residues. Looked up from germline, CDR1 is SGDLS and CDR2 is YYNGEE. cDNA was made from approximately 0.55 ug RNA using alpha and beta constant primers. Using multiplexing indices, alpha and beta chain libraries were generated apart by chain-specific third strand synthesis. Each cDNA molecule was barcoded, and a single primer pair amplified each chain. TCRdb re-called the 5' RACE reads through MiXCR, storing one row per CDR3 protein. The table lists about 16,000 distinct CDR3 sequences, 9.4% of them singletons. These data belong to a study of HIV-infected patients and healthy controls. All unsorted peripheral T cells were captured because whole blood was used without fractionation. Points from the study as a whole: Mean usage of eight alpha and eight beta V genes differed significantly in HIV-infected patients versus controls.

The sequencing input was blood. The source of this sequence is an adult in good health. The V gene is TRBV9, the J gene TRBJ2-1; 13 positions match TRBD2. This CDR3 is CASSEGLAGRYEQFF. The CDR3 DNA reads as TGTGCCAGCAGCGAGGGACTAGCGGGGAGGTATGAGCAGTTCTTC.